This T cell receptor beta chain was recovered during a study of cytomegalovirus exposure and HLA in healthy donors (dated by TCRdb to about 2017). Study-wide context: An earlier analysis of several hundred of the donors reported roughly 300 Gb of sequence data and 90 million to 120 million unique TCR beta sequences obtained from around 190 million T cells. A handful of DR-DQ haplotypes were handled as single units for association and clustering because linkage in the cohort was strong. The study profiled the T cell repertoires of 500 to 800 subjects by immunosequencing and related them to cytomegalovirus serostatus. Genome-wide SNP genotypes for about 55% of the roughly 670 donors were used in a later genetic analysis, which treated that subset as a discovery cohort. In the later analysis, no new phenotypic data were used to find candidate immune exposures; instead, reliance was placed on TCR beta sequences and their occurrence across donors. The study combined high-throughput TCR immunosequencing, statistical association of individual TCRs with disease status, and machine learning to predict cytomegalovirus infection status. To study patterns of TCR occurrence, a later analysis re-analyzed previously published TCR beta repertoires from more than 550 donors and added high-resolution HLA genotyping. A separate validation cohort of 100 to 150 different subjects was used in addition to the roughly 720-subject first cohort. Typing coverage differed by locus: A, B, C, DRB1 and DQB1 were typed in about 620-630 donors, DQA1 in around 500, DPA1 in around 610, and DPB1 in 450 to 490. Of the roughly 400 genotyped donors, about 84% fell in the genetic ancestry cluster associated with self-reported Caucasian donors. An earlier analysis of more than 450 of the donors used high-throughput TCR beta sequencing to judge whether each TCR beta V gene segment behaved as functional or pseudogenic. All discovery cohort repertoires had been generated using a single sequencing platform. Among 300 to 500 genotyped donors of the cohort, an average of around 240,000 unique TCR beta nucleotide sequences was sequenced per donor, of which about 20% were non-productive. The study was designed to test whether signatures of past pathogen exposure could be identified by cataloging public T cell receptors. Class I and class II HLA loci were covered by the typing at four-digit resolution. Alongside the repertoire data, information on donor age, sex, ethnicity and CMV serostatus was compiled. Approximately 300 gigabases of sequencing data and around 80 million unique TCR sequences made up an early release that covered 500 to 700 HLA-typed donors.

This clone has a handful of counts. Its antigen is currently not known. No base qualities exist here, and no much larger clone lies one base off it. The research as a whole found: A further reported finding was that TCR beta sequences accurately predicted the HLA-A and HLA-B alleles for most subjects in the first cohort. Across donors, most TCR sequences were observed very rarely, whereas some public TCRs were present in many individuals. This cohort had only TCR beta chains sequenced, and the lack of alpha or paired-chain data limited which features could be detected. A few of the identified cytomegalovirus-associated TCR beta chains were confirmed in vitro to be specific for cytomegalovirus antigens. In an earlier analysis of about 540 of the donors, most TCR beta V segments were observed in productive rearrangements about 87% or about 30% of the time, broadly matching IMGT annotations. Presence/absence analyses assumed roughly uniform sequencing depth across donors, an assumption that may not hold. Linkage disequilibrium might explain the correlated functional status among segregating V segments, but an unknown experimental factor could not be ruled out. In a later analysis, TCR association rates were found to vary across HLA loci, with the most associated TCRs seen for DRB1 alleles and the fewest for HLA-C alleles. In both the original and validation cohorts, the classifier was reported to diagnose cytomegalovirus status with high specificity and sensitivity. Strong co-occurrence of HLA alleles, especially DR and DQ, made assigning TCR associations to individual alleles difficult. The study listed 164 TCR beta chains as associated with cytomegalovirus. It was suggested by the authors that the approach could potentially be generalized to other disease states and immunological phenotypes. HLA typing was unavailable for some donors at each locus, so association tests used only the typed subset. A cluster of highly shared sequence variants was judged likely to be a technical artifact of the sequencing pipeline. The earlier analysis of 450 to 700 of the donors excluded roughly 16 rarely observed V segments, including chromosome 9 orphons, because counts were too low. At a false discovery rate of 0.05, a later analysis linked 15,000 to 20,000 TCR beta sequences to specific HLA alleles. Because the 87-base-pair reads could not distinguish some IMGT-functional V segments, including TRBV6-2 and TRBV6-3, those segments were excluded. Several of the top co-occurrence clusters appeared to be linked to parvovirus B19, influenza, CMV and Epstein-Barr virus, according to a later analysis. V-gene and J-gene trimming of TCR beta chains was associated with a missense DCLRE1C variant in a later genetic analysis, and the association was replicated in an independent cohort. According to a later genetic analysis, donors in an Asian-associated ancestry cluster had fewer N-insertions in productive TCRs than the roughly 700-donor mean. The only immune exposure information available for the cohort was CMV serostatus. In a later analysis, HLA-associated TCR beta chains were found to be more clonally expanded and to have lower generation probabilities than equally common non-associated chains. In a later analysis, most CMV-associated TCR beta chains were found to appear HLA-restricted, with HLA associations seemingly driven largely by CMV exposure.

Preparation of the library involved the immunoSEQ multiplex PCR assay. A mixture of 60 forward primers for TCR Vbeta segments and 13 reverse primers for TCR Jbeta segments was used in the multiplex PCR. Amplification of the CDR3 region of rearranged TCR beta genes was performed with a multiplex PCR assay on genomic DNA. The Illumina HiSeq System was used to sequence the amplified TCR beta libraries as 87-base-pair reads. The authors' pipeline ran thus. A later analysis tallied about 77 million unique TCR beta chains across the 666 repertoires, and some 10 million of those chains were shared by two or more donors. To remove PCR and sequencing errors, raw reads were error-corrected and collapsed into unique sequences using a nearest-neighbor algorithm that merged closely related sequences. To assign V, D and J gene segments, CDR3 sequences were aligned to IMGT reference sequences. For a sequence to be retained, at least a six-nucleotide match to both a V gene segment and a J gene segment was required. Rearrangements were classified as productive when the CDR3 lacked stop codons and remained in frame with V and J, and all other rearrangements were classified as non-productive. Following IMGT convention, CDR3 was defined as the stretch from the second conserved V-encoded cysteine up to the conserved J-encoded phenylalanine. The earlier analysis of a few hundred of the donors excluded any sequence lacking an unambiguous match to a single V gene segment. An earlier analysis of fewer than 650 of the donors classified V segments as functional when productive rearrangements were above 56.7% and as segregating when the standard deviation between donors was above 5%. A statistical classification framework was built to diagnose cytomegalovirus status from the catalog of TCR beta chain sequences. In a later analysis, TCR nucleotide sequences were compared against IMGT/GENE-DB human TR gene sequences so that V and J genes could be assigned. The TCRdist pipeline was used in a later analysis to assign CDR3 sequences and most-parsimonious VDJ recombination scenarios. In a later analysis, each TCR beta chain was defined by its CDR3 amino acid sequence together with its V-gene family, and reads without a unique V-gene family were excluded. In a later analysis, nearly 600 highly shared, low-generation-probability nucleotide sequences were removed to address suspected cross-contamination and a sequencing artifact. In a later analysis, a clonal expansion index for each public chain was calculated from normalized within-repertoire ranks of inferred template counts. In a later analysis, generation probabilities were computed with a VDJ recombination model fitted to out-of-frame rearrangements, and the resulting probabilities were checked against IGoR. In a later analysis, hypergeometric tests were used to score TCR-TCR, TCR-HLA and TCR-CMV co-occurrence, with a repertoire-size bias correction applied to TCR pairs. False discovery rates were estimated in a later analysis by permuting HLA or CMV assignments 20 times. A later analysis grouped co-occurring TCRs with DBSCAN, adding TCRdist sequence similarity when clustering within HLA-allele-positive subsets. Repertoires with fewer than 30,000 or more than 120,000 public chains were left out of co-occurrence clustering, as were about five repertoires with anomalous nucleotide sharing. Drawn from immuneACCESS, this table holds only the in-frame rearrangements with V and J called that TCRdb kept. Clones are partly lost; checked studies trace under half to an unresolved V gene and leave the rest unexplained. V and J calls and clone size come straight from that table; D and trimming were deduced from the DNA. The sample profile shows about 170,000 clones; roughly 80% of them were found once. The leading ten clones occupy 3% to 3.5% of the sample.

V is trimmed back by 3 bases and J by 4 bases, and the junction contains 6 bases that no gene match accounts for. Sequences LNHDA (CDR1) and SQIVND (CDR2) are obtained from the germline V gene (reference sequence). There are 15 amino acids in the CDR3, from cysteine to phenylalanine inclusive. Only the CDR3 portion is preserved as DNA: 45 bases, with reading frame beginning at the first base. The cohort comprised 670 or so healthy bone marrow donors. Cohort members were all nominally healthy when sampled, although unrecorded immune exposures were likely present. The donor tested CMV seronegative and was one of the 352 seronegative cohort members. Each donor provided a peripheral blood sample, and peripheral blood mononuclear cells were used for TCR beta sequencing. Genomic DNA was extracted from the blood cell samples with the Qiagen DNeasy Blood Extraction Kit.

The sample comprised PBMCs. The rearranged segments are TRBV19 and TRBJ2-5; 9 junctional bases match TRBD2. The TCR was taken from a female donor in good health and CMV-seronegative. The sequenced DNA: TGTGCCAGTAGTATCGTAGCGGGAGAAATAGAGACCCAGTACTTC. This sequence encodes CASSIVAGEIETQYF.